Following are 16 T cell receptor beta chains from one sample sequenced in a study of breast tumors, draining lymph nodes, adjacent tissues. TCRdb re-analysed the multiplex PCR reads in MiXCR, keeping a single row per CDR3 protein. The sample lists about 53,000 distinct CDR3 sequences, under 50% occurring once. The sample taken for sequencing was breast tumor tissue. Receptor source: a female donor with breast cancer. Some clones in this sample may be carry-over from other donors' samples.

The chain recombines TRBV12-3 or TRBV12-4 with TRBJ1-5, with D tentatively TRBD1 (6 bases). The CDR3 runs 14 residues. V lost 5 bases, J lost 5 bases, and 13 bases lay in between. Here the CDR3 reads CASSGDTGDQPQHF. In DNA, the CDR3 is TGTGCCAGCAGTGGGGACACCGGGGATCAGCCCCAGCATTTT.

By frequency in the sample, this clonotype is medium-sized. The CDR3: CASSVSDSTNSPLHF. In DNA, the CDR3 is TGTGCCAGCAGTGTCTCTGACAGCACCAATTCACCCCTCCACTTT. This chain uses TRBV2 with TRBJ1-6; tentatively, D is TRBD1 (5 bases). V lost 4 bases and J lost 7, with 14 bases in between. CDR1 and CDR2 from the germline V gene are SNHLY and FYNNEI. The CDR3 spans 15 residues.

This clonotype showed up many times. This chain links TRBV19 with TRBJ2-7, with D tentatively TRBD2 (6 bases). Germline CDR1 is LNHDA and CDR2 is SQIVND (reference sequence). Deletions cut 5 bases from V and 7 bases from J, with 15 bases between. The CDR3 is 13 residues long. In DNA form, the CDR3 reads TGTGCCAGTAGTTCCAGCGACGGGAGTGAGCAGTACTTC. It encodes CASSSSDGSEQYF. Combining the CDR3 with reference TRBV19 and TRBJ2-7 gives the whole variable domain DGGITQSPKYLFRKEGQNVTLSCEQNLNHDAMYWYRQDPGQGLRLIYYSQIVNDFQKGDIAEGYSVSREKKESFPLTVTSAQKNPTAFYLCASSSSDGSEQYFGPGTRLTVT.

The J gene is TRBJ2-5, the V gene TRBV15; either TRBD1 or TRBD2 may fit D (5 bases each). Germline V gene sequence: CDR1 LNHNV, CDR2 YYDKDF (reference sequence). V gave up 0 bases and J gave up 5 bases, with 16 bases separating them. This CDR3 region has 16 residues. The CDR3 loop reads CATSRDPGRESETQYF. CDR3 coding DNA: TGTGCCACCAGCAGAGATCCGGGCAGGGAGTCTGAGACCCAGTACTTC.

This clonotype was seen at least ten times. CDR3 protein: CAWKLGADRYGYTF. The CDR3 nucleotides are TGTGCCTGGAAATTAGGGGCAGACCGCTATGGCTACACCTTC. The chain links TRBV30 to TRBJ1-2; D might be TRBD1 (5 bases). Germline CDR1 reads GTSNPN; CDR2 reads SVGIG (reference sequence). The CDR3 has 14 amino acids. V was shortened by 4 bases and J by 4 bases, with 16 bases between the two germline ends.

V and J are TRBV12-3 or TRBV12-4 and TRBJ1-5, with D hard to call. Trimming removed 6 bases at V and 5 bases at J, with 8 bases between. The CDR3 loop spans 12 amino acids. CDR3 coding DNA: TGTGCCAGCAGAACGACGGATCAGCCCCAGCATTTT. It encodes CASRTTDQPQHF.

This clonotype was seen at least ten times. This chain uses TRBV12-3 or TRBV12-4 with TRBJ2-5; the D gene is possibly TRBD1 (6 bases). The CDR3 extends over 12 amino acids. Trimming stripped 5 bases from V and 4 bases from J, with 8 bases between. The CDR3 DNA reads as TGTGCCAGCAGTCACAGGGTAGAGACCCAGTACTTC. It encodes CASSHRVETQYF.

This clonotype was counted many times. The CDR3 end shows no conserved phenylalanine or tryptophan, and so a read error is likely. V usage is TRBV4-3 and J usage is TRBJ1-5; D ambiguous. V dropped 0 bases and J dropped 6 bases, with 9 bases sitting between them. CDR1 is LGHNA, CDR2 YSLEER, per germline. This CDR3 comprises 14 residues. In DNA, the CDR3 is TGCGCCAGCAGCCAAGATCGGGTCCTTCAGCCCCAGCATTCT. Translation gives CASSQDRVLQPQHS.

This clonotype was detected ten times or more. The chain recombines TRBV24-1 with TRBJ1-1; D call uncertain. CDR1 and CDR2 from the germline V gene are KGHDR and SFDVKD. CDR3 size: 13 residues. Trimming removed 5 bases from V and 4 bases from J, with 10 bases in between. The CDR3, as DNA: TGTGCCACCAGTGCGGTCGATGGCACTGAAGCTTTCTTT. Protein: CATSAVDGTEAFF.

Ten or more counts support this clonotype. This chain links TRBV24-1 with TRBJ2-7; 8 bases agree with TRBD1. This CDR3 is built from 13 residues. V lost 10 bases, J lost 6 bases, and 10 bases stayed unmatched. Germline values: CDR1 KGHDR, CDR2 SFDVKD. The CDR3 loop is CATLRQGSGEQYF. In DNA form, the CDR3 reads TGTGCCACACTAAGACAGGGGAGCGGCGAGCAGTACTTC.

This clonotype came up many times. Here the CDR3 reads CASSELAGVVETQYF. CDR3 nucleotide sequence: TGTGCCAGCAGTGAACTAGCGGGAGTAGTAGAGACCCAGTACTTC. V is TRBV6-5 and J is TRBJ2-5; 11 bases map to TRBD2. Per the germline V gene, CDR1 is MNHEY and CDR2 is SVGAGI. The CDR3 has 15 amino acids. V dropped 5 bases and J dropped 4; count of bases not matched to a gene: 6.

This clonotype was seen once. The chain employs TRBV28 and TRBJ2-5, with 8 bases matching TRBD2. The germline V gene has CDR1 MDHEN and CDR2 SYDVKM. The CDR3 length is 16 residues. The V and J ends lost 4 bases and 2 bases, in that order; junction bases with no gene match: 9. The CDR3: CASSSSVSGGQETQYF. In DNA form, the CDR3 reads TGTGCCAGCAGTTCCTCCGTGAGCGGGGGTCAAGAGACCCAGTACTTC. The variable domain in full, completed from reference TRBV28 and TRBJ2-5, reads DVKVTQSSRYLVKRTGEKVFLECVQDMDHENMFWYRQDPGLGLRLIYFSYDVKMKEKGDIPEGYSVSREKKERFSLILESASTNQTSMYLCASSSSVSGGQETQYFGPGTRLLVL.

The chain has TRBV3-1 and TRBJ2-5; a possible D gene is TRBD1 (5 bases). The CDR3 is 12 residues long. The V gene lost 2 bases and the J gene lost 9 bases, with 10 bases spanning the gap. Germline-derived CDR1 and CDR2 are LGHDT and YNNKEL (reference sequence). CDR3 bases: TGTGCCAGCAGCCAAACACAAGGGGCCCAGTACTTC. Translated, it gives CASSQTQGAQYF.

This clonotype was observed many times. The V and J genes are TRBV5-1 and TRBJ2-7, with 7 bases aligning to TRBD2. This CDR3 has 16 amino acids. The junction had 9 bases not matched to a gene; V was cut back by 0 bases and J by 3 bases. The germline gives CDR1 SGHRS, CDR2 YFSETQ. As DNA, the CDR3 is TGCGCCAGCAGCTTGGGGTTCACGGGGGAGGGCTACGAGCAGTACTTC. Translation: CASSLGFTGEGYEQYF.

This clonotype was seen at least ten times. The V and J genes are TRBV20-1 and TRBJ1-4; TRBD1 aligns across 10 bases. J lost 9 bases, V lost 5 bases, and 6 bases had no gene match. Germline CDR1 DFQATT, CDR2 SNEGSKA (reference sequence). This CDR3 has 13 amino acids. As DNA, the CDR3 is TGCAGTGCTCATGGACAGGGGGAGAAAAAACTGTTTTTT. Protein product: CSAHGQGEKKLFF.

The chain carries TRBV9 and TRBJ1-2, with 7 bases matching TRBD1. The J segment lost 1 base and the V segment lost 3 bases, leaving 3 bases of the junction unmatched. The germline V gene encodes CDR1 SGDLS and CDR2 YYNGEE. The CDR3 spans 14 residues. The chain's CDR3 is CASSAGQSNYGYTF. The DNA of the CDR3 is TGTGCCAGCAGCGCGGGACAGAGTAACTATGGCTACACCTTC.